This TCR beta chain is drawn from a study of post-analysis software for immune sequencing data. Overall study context: Both relapsing-remitting and secondary progressive multiple sclerosis featured among the disease courses, as did progressive-relapsing multiple sclerosis.

TCR beta cDNA libraries included unique molecular identifiers. T cells numbering roughly 0.95 to 11 million gave rise to roughly 0.5 million cDNA molecules. TCRdb used MiXCR to reprocess the PCR reads, holding one entry per CDR3 protein. The table has some 690,000 distinct CDR3 sequences, less than 35% seen once. This clonotype has more than one count but fewer than ten. The specimen was blood. This sequence originates from a girl aged 5-17 years with multiple sclerosis.

The CDR3 sequence is CASSLGGGTNEQFF. The CDR3 nucleotides are TGTGCCAGCAGCCTAGGGGGCGGGACCAATGAGCAGTTCTTC. The V call is TRBV9, the J call TRBJ2-1; tentative D call: TRBD1 (7 bases). Germline V gives CDR1 SGDLS, CDR2 YYNGEE. With 4 bases removed from V and 6 bases from J, the gap between germline ends came to 14 bases. This CDR3 has 14 amino acids.